This passage covers 7 T cell receptor beta chains from one sample sequenced in a study of blood T cell repertoires in COVID-19. The data were produced by immunoSEQ multiplex PCR, yet TCRdb's version contains in-frame clones alone and is incomplete. The repertoire holds roughly 410,000 clones, with more than 70% as singletons. The sequenced sample was peripheral blood. The receptors stem from a man aged 35 to 55 with acute or convalescent COVID-19.

The chain recombines TRBV6-2 or TRBV6-3 with TRBJ2-5; 9 bases map to TRBD2. The V segment lost 0 bases and the J segment 3 bases; nucleotides outside the gene matches: 11. From germline, CDR1 is MNHEY and CDR2 SVGEGT. CDR3 length: 18 amino acids. The CDR3 DNA sequence: TGTGCCAGCAGTTACTCGAAGCGTAGCGGGAGTTGGGAAGAGACCCAGTACTTC. It codes for CASSYSKRSGSWEETQYF.

V and J are TRBV15 and TRBJ1-2; 9 positions agree with TRBD1. Trimming removed 1 base from V and 3 bases from J; junction bases left unmatched: 6. There are 16 residues in the CDR3. CDR1 is LNHNV, CDR2 YYDKDF, per germline (reference sequence). CDR3 protein: CATSRGQTGGHYGYTF. The CDR3 coding sequence is TGTGCCACCAGCAGAGGTCAGACAGGGGGGCACTATGGCTACACCTTC.

This clone has a single count. V is TRBV7-2 and J is TRBJ2-3; TRBD2 aligns across 7 bases. CDR3 length: 16 amino acids. With 7 bases clipped from V and 4 bases from J, the junction kept 14 bases outside the gene matches. The germline CDR1 and CDR2 sequences are SGHTA and FQGNSA. This CDR3 is CASKERRSGESDTQYF. CDR3 bases: TGTGCCAGCAAAGAAAGAAGGAGCGGGGAATCAGATACGCAGTATTTT. Variable domain in full (rest from reference TRBV7-2 and TRBJ2-3): GAGVSQSPSNKVTEKGKDVELRCDPISGHTALYWYRQSLGQGLEFLIYFQGNSAPDKSGLPSDRFSAERTGGSVSTLTIQRTQQEDSAVYLCASKERRSGESDTQYFGPGTRLTVL.

The gene calls are TRBV11-3 and TRBJ2-7, with 11 bases that match TRBD1. The CDR3 spans 17 residues. Germline trimming cut 4 bases from V and 4 bases from J; bases unmatched to any gene: 12. In germline, CDR1 is SGHNT, CDR2 YENEEA. CDR3 nucleotide sequence: TGTGCCAGCAGCTACCTCCGGGACAGGGGGTGGGAGTACGAGCAGTACTTC. Amino acid sequence: CASSYLRDRGWEYEQYF.

The CDR3 nucleotides are TGTGCCAGCAGTGAGGGACTGAAACGCGAGCAGTACTTC. The encoded protein is CASSEGLKREQYF. V usage is TRBV6-1 and J usage is TRBJ2-7; tentative D call: TRBD2 (6 bases). CDR1 and CDR2 from the germline V gene are MNHNS and SASEGT. V was shortened by 3 bases and J by 6 bases, with 12 bases between the two germline ends. The CDR3 has 13 residues.

This sequence joins TRBV5-1 and TRBJ2-2, with D maybe TRBD2 (6 bases). CDR1 is SGHRS and CDR2 is YFSETQ in the germline V gene. V lost 4 bases and J 5 bases, leaving 21 bases between the germline ends. This CDR3 has 17 amino acids. The DNA of the CDR3 is TGCGCCAGCAGCAACCCCCCGGGTGGGGGGAGAACCGGGGAGCTGTTTTTT. Translating gives CASSNPPGGGRTGELFF.

The chain combines TRBV19 with TRBJ2-7; D possibly corresponds to TRBD1 (6 bases). Germline CDR1 LNHDA, CDR2 SQIVND (reference sequence). Trimming took off 4 bases at V and 3 bases at J, with 10 bases between the two ends. The CDR3 is 13 residues long. The CDR3 nucleotides are TGTGCCAGTAGTACCACAGGGATCTACGAGCAGTACTTC. This sequence encodes CASSTTGIYEQYF.